The next 21 T cell receptor beta chains were all read from a single sample in a study of T cell responses to AZD1222 COVID-19 vaccine. Only in-frame clones appear in the TCRdb table, and some are missing; sequencing was by immunoSEQ multiplex PCR. The sample records about 66,000 clones, roughly 87% being singletons. Specimen: peripheral blood, collected on day 0 of AZD1222 vaccination. These receptors were obtained from an adult in good health.

V and J are TRBV30 and TRBJ2-1; 10 bases line up with TRBD2. CDR1 and CDR2 (germline): GTSNPN, SVGIG (reference sequence). V lost 5 bases, J lost 7 bases, and 11 bases stayed unmatched. The CDR3 is 15 residues long. CDR3 residues: CAWAPGLASWNEQFF. CDR3 in DNA: TGTGCCTGGGCCCCGGGACTAGCGAGTTGGAATGAGCAGTTCTTC. Using reference TRBV30 and TRBJ2-1 for the parts outside the CDR3, the full variable domain is SQTIHQWPATLVQPVGSPLSLECTVEGTSNPNLYWYRQAAGRGLQLLFYSVGIGQISSEVPQNLSASRPQDRQFILSSKKLLLSDSGFYLCAWAPGLASWNEQFFGPGTRLTVL.

The rearrangement uses TRBV3-1 (or the pseudogene TRBV3-2) and TRBJ2-2; weak D call: TRBD1 (6 bases). There are 15 residues in the CDR3. The ends were cut back, 5 bases at V and 4 bases at J, with 14 bases in the middle. CDR1 LGHDT and CDR2 YNNKEL come from the germline V gene (reference sequence). This CDR3 is CASSALGTSTGELFF. The CDR3 region has the DNA TGTGCCAGCAGCGCACTAGGGACAAGCACCGGGGAGCTGTTTTTT.

V and J are TRBV5-1 and TRBJ1-4; no clear D gene. The CDR3 is 15 residues long. V was shortened by 5 bases and J by 0 bases, with 11 bases between the two germline ends. The germline V gene has CDR1 SGHRS and CDR2 YFSETQ. The CDR3 DNA reads as TGCGCCAGCAGTCGGGAGCCGGCAACTAATGAAAAACTGTTTTTT. The encoded protein is CASSREPATNEKLFF.

The chain combines TRBV5-8 with TRBJ2-5; D perhaps matches TRBD2 (5 bases). CDR1 and CDR2 from the germline V gene are SGHTS and YDEGEE. The CDR3 contains 15 residues. V was shortened by 4 bases and J by 4 bases, with 17 bases between the two germline ends. The CDR3 spells CASSPLTGSRETQYF. The CDR3, as DNA: TGTGCCAGCAGCCCTTTGACGGGAAGTCGAGAGACCCAGTACTTC.

This clone was recorded a few times. The J gene is TRBJ2-4, the V gene TRBV5-6, with TRBD1 as a possible D gene (8 bases). The CDR3 sequence is 14 residues long. Germline-derived CDR1 and CDR2 are SGHDT and YYEEEE. Trimming removed 2 bases from V and 7 bases from J, with 13 bases in between. CDR3 sequence reads: CASSFGQGGNIQYF. CDR3 in DNA: TGTGCCAGCAGCTTTGGACAGGGAGGGAACATTCAGTACTTC.

The V gene is TRBV19, the J gene TRBJ1-5; TRBD1 matches 8 bases. Trimming took 8 bases from V and 5 from J; bases not matched to a gene: 5. Per germline, CDR1 LNHDA and CDR2 SQIVND (reference sequence). CDR3 length: 13 amino acids. CDR3 in amino acids: CASSSGGDQPQHF. CDR3 bases: TGTGCCAGTTCCTCAGGGGGCGATCAGCCCCAGCATTTT.

This clone was counted only a few times. The chain recombines TRBV3-1 (or the pseudogene TRBV3-2) with TRBJ1-1; D not resolved. In germline, CDR1 is LGHDT, CDR2 YNNKEL (reference sequence). Trimming took 7 bases from V and 0 from J, leaving 15 bases between them. The CDR3 is made up of 15 amino acids. CDR3 amino acids: CASTLRGKMNTEAFF. CDR3 coding DNA: TGTGCCAGCACCCTCCGAGGGAAAATGAACACTGAAGCTTTCTTT.

This clone showed up just once. The J gene is TRBJ2-7, the V gene TRBV27; D unclear. The V and J ends lost 2 bases and 2 bases respectively, with 13 bases between them. The CDR3 is made up of 15 amino acids. Looked up from germline, CDR1 is MNHEY and CDR2 is SMNVEV (reference sequence). The DNA for the CDR3 is TGTGCCAGCAGTTTAGCGTGGGGAAACGCCTACGAGCAGTACTTC. This gives the protein CASSLAWGNAYEQYF.

The CDR3 region is CASSTGGSNYGYTF. The CDR3 coding sequence is TGTGCCAGTAGCACAGGGGGCTCCAACTATGGCTACACCTTC. The chain couples TRBV19 to TRBJ1-2; TRBD1 matches at 9 bases. The germline CDR1 and CDR2 sequences are LNHDA and SQIVND (reference sequence). This CDR3 has 14 amino acids. Trimming cost V 6 bases and J 2 bases; bases outside gene matches: 4.

Worth noting for this clone: At the DNA level, this CDR3 is encoded by other sequences in the same sample as well. The chain combines TRBV7-8 with TRBJ1-5; 8 bases fit TRBD1. J lost 2 bases, V lost 5 bases, and 5 bases had no gene match. The CDR3 contains 15 residues. Germline values: CDR1 SGHVS, CDR2 FQNEAQ. CDR3 loop: CASSSRGLGNQPQHF. CDR3 bases: TGTGCCAGCAGCAGCAGGGGGCTAGGCAATCAGCCCCAGCATTTT.

This chain uses TRBV20-1 with TRBJ2-7; D uncertain. Between the trimmed V and J ends, which lost 3 bases and 6 bases, there was a span of 18 bases. Germline V lookup: CDR1 DFQATT, CDR2 SNEGSKA (reference sequence). The length of the CDR3 is 14 residues. The CDR3 loop reads CSASSVQVVGEQYF. The CDR3 DNA sequence: TGCAGTGCTAGTTCTGTGCAGGTAGTGGGCGAGCAGTACTTC.

A few counts support this clone. The gene calls are TRBV6-1 and TRBJ1-3, with TRBD1 identical over 9 bases. CDR1 and CDR2 (germline): MNHNS, SASEGT. Losses at the gene ends were 3 bases for V and 8 bases for J; bases not matched to a gene: 2. CDR3 length: 13 residues. The CDR3: CASSEDRGDTIYF. The CDR3 region has the DNA TGTGCCAGCAGTGAGGACAGGGGAGACACCATATATTTT.

The chain carries TRBV28 and TRBJ2-3; 8 nucleotides align to TRBD2. The CDR3 length is 15 residues. The trim removed 7 bases at V and 2 bases at J, leaving 8 bases unmatched. Per germline, CDR1 MDHEN and CDR2 SYDVKM. The CDR3 coding sequence is TGTGCCAGCACCTCCTTAGCGGGAAACACAGATACGCAGTATTTT. Translation gives CASTSLAGNTDTQYF. The full variable domain, in which reference TRBV28 and TRBJ2-3 provide the parts outside the CDR3, is DVKVTQSSRYLVKRTGEKVFLECVQDMDHENMFWYRQDPGLGLRLIYFSYDVKMKEKGDIPEGYSVSREKKERFSLILESASTNQTSMYLCASTSLAGNTDTQYFGPGTRLTVL.

The chain couples TRBV28 to TRBJ2-7; 7 bases align to TRBD2. The CDR3 loop spans 14 amino acids. Germline CDR1 and CDR2: MDHEN and SYDVKM. V dropped 3 bases and J dropped 7; count of bases not matched to a gene: 9. CDR3 region: CASSLGGTVEEQYF. CDR3 coding DNA: TGTGCCAGCAGTTTGGGGGGGACGGTGGAAGAGCAGTACTTC. Complete variable domain (other parts from reference TRBV28 and TRBJ2-7): DVKVTQSSRYLVKRTGEKVFLECVQDMDHENMFWYRQDPGLGLRLIYFSYDVKMKEKGDIPEGYSVSREKKERFSLILESASTNQTSMYLCASSLGGTVEEQYFGPGTRLTVT.

The chain combines TRBV5-1 with TRBJ2-7; TRBD2 is a possible D gene (6 bases). Germline V gives CDR1 SGHRS, CDR2 YFSETQ. V was clipped by 0 bases and J by 0 bases, with 10 bases between them. The CDR3 totals 15 residues. This CDR3 is CASSLELAASYEQYF. The DNA for the CDR3 is TGCGCCAGCAGCTTGGAACTAGCCGCCTCCTACGAGCAGTACTTC.

The sample holds one count of this clone. The CDR3 DNA is TGTGCCAGCAGCTTAGAGGGACAGGGCTACAATGAGCAGTTCTTC. Translating gives CASSLEGQGYNEQFF. The chain has TRBV11-2 and TRBJ2-1, with 9 bases identical to TRBD1. The J segment lost 3 bases and the V segment lost 0 bases, leaving 0 bases of the junction unmatched. CDR1 is SGHAT and CDR2 is FQNNGV in the germline V gene. The CDR3 loop spans 15 amino acids.

This clone has a handful of counts. CDR3 sequence (DNA): TGTGCCACCAGTGCCCCTCGGGCCCCTGGGGAGCAGTACTTC. Translating it yields CATSAPRAPGEQYF. The chain combines TRBV24-1 with TRBJ2-7; D remains unclear. V was clipped by 5 bases and J by 7 bases, with 17 bases between them. Germline V gene data show CDR1 as KGHDR and CDR2 as SFDVKD. The CDR3 extends over 14 amino acids.

The genes are TRBV5-1 and TRBJ2-7, with 9 nucleotides matching TRBD1. Looked up from germline, CDR1 is SGHRS and CDR2 is YFSETQ. The CDR3 runs 16 residues. J gave up 4 bases and V 0 bases, and 8 bases lay outside the gene matches. CDR3 bases: TGCGCCAGCAGCTTGGAATTCCGGGACAGGGTTTACGAGCAGTACTTC. It specifies CASSLEFRDRVYEQYF. The full variable domain, completed using reference TRBV5-1 and TRBJ2-7, is KAGVTQTPRYLIKTRGQQVTLSCSPISGHRSVSWYQQTPGQGLQFLFEYFSETQRNKGNFPGRFSGRQFSNSRSEMNVSTLELGDSALYLCASSLEFRDRVYEQYFGPGTRLTVT.

V usage is TRBV7-2 and J usage is TRBJ1-2; D may be TRBD1 (6 bases). This CDR3 has 13 amino acids. CDR1 SGHTA and CDR2 FQGNSA come from the germline V gene. V lost 1 base and J 8 bases, leaving 11 bases between the germline ends. CDR3 nucleotide sequence: TGTGCCAGCAGCTTAGGCAGGGGAATCGGCTACACCTTC. Protein product: CASSLGRGIGYTF.

This clone occurred a few times. The chain uses TRBV6-4 and TRBJ2-5; weak D call: TRBD2 (6 bases). Per germline, CDR1 MRHNA and CDR2 SNTAGT. Trimming shortened V by 4 bases and J by 2 bases, and 8 bases separated the two germline ends. There are 13 residues in the CDR3. CDR3 sequence: CASSAGEQETQYF. In DNA, the CDR3 is TGTGCCAGCAGTGCGGGGGAGCAAGAGACCCAGTACTTC.

The chain recombines TRBV3-1 (or the pseudogene TRBV3-2) with TRBJ2-1, with TRBD2 matching 12 bases. This CDR3 comprises 18 residues. The V gene's germline CDR1 is LGHDT and CDR2 YNNKEL (reference sequence). J was trimmed by 2 bases and V by 0 bases; bases with no gene match: 5. The CDR3 loop is CASSQERPSGGAYNEQFF. The CDR3 DNA sequence: TGTGCCAGCAGCCAAGAAAGGCCTAGCGGGGGGGCCTACAATGAGCAGTTCTTC.